Shown below are 2 T cell receptor beta chains from a single sample sequenced in a study of cytomegalovirus exposure and HLA in healthy donors. The primer mix had 60 Vbeta and 13 Jbeta primers. Produced via immunoSEQ multiplex PCR; TCRdb's table is partial and in-frame only. This sample has around 150,000 clones, with about 80% found just once. The sample taken for sequencing was PBMCs. These receptors all stem from a man over 45 in good health and CMV-seropositive.

The V and J genes are TRBV7-9 and TRBJ2-3, with a possible D match to TRBD1 (7 bases). Deletions cut 5 bases from V and 5 bases from J, with 14 bases between. CDR3 length equals 14 residues. CDR1 SEHNR and CDR2 FQNEAQ come from the germline V gene (reference sequence). CDR3 protein: CASSMRQGGDTQYF. CDR3 coding DNA: TGTGCCAGCAGCATGCGACAGGGAGGAGATACGCAGTATTTT.

V is TRBV6-5 and J is TRBJ2-7; possible D gene TRBD1, 6 bases. Germline V lookup: CDR1 MNHEY, CDR2 SVGAGI. The V end lost 0 bases, the J end lost 3 bases, and 12 bases lay between the germline ends. CDR3 length equals 15 residues. DNA for the CDR3: TGTGCCAGCAGTTACTCGAGGGACACCCTCTACGAGCAGTACTTC. Encoded protein: CASSYSRDTLYEQYF.